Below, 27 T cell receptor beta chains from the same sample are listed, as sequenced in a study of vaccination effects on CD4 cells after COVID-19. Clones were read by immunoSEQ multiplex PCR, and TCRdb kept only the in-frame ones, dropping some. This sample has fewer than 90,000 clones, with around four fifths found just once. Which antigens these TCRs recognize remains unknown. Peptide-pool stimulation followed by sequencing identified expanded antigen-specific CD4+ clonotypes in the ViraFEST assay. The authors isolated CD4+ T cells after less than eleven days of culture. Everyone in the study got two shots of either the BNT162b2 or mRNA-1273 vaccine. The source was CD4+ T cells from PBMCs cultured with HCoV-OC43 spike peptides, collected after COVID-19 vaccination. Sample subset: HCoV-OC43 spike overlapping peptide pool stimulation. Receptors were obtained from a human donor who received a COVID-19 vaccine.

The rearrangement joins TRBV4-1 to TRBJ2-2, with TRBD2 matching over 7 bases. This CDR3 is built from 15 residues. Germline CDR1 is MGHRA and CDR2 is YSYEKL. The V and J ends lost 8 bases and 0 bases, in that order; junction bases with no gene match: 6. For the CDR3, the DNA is TGCGCCAGCGGACGCGGGGGAGCGAACACCGGGGAGCTGTTTTTT. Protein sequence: CASGRGGANTGELFF.

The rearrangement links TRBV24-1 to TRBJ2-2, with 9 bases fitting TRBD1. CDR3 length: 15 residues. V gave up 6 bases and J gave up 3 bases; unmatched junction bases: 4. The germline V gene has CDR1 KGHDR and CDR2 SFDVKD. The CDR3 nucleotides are TGTGCCACCAGTTCCTGGACAGGGGACACCGGGGAGCTGTTTTTT. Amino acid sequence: CATSSWTGDTGELFF.

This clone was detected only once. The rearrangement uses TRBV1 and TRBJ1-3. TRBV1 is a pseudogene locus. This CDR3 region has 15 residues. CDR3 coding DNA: TGCACCAGCTCCAGCCCGGCCCGATGGGGAAACACCATATATTTT. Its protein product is CTSSSPARWGNTIYF.

The CDR3 spells CASSPTAGGSTDTQYF. For the CDR3, the DNA is TGTGCCAGCTCACCGACGGCGGGGGGGAGCACAGATACGCAGTATTTT. This chain uses TRBV18 with TRBJ2-3; 9 nucleotides align to TRBD2. With V trimmed by 3 bases and J by 0 bases, 4 bases remained unmatched. In germline, CDR1 is KGHSH, CDR2 LQKENI. The CDR3 is 16 amino acids. Full variable domain (remainder filled in from reference TRBV18 and TRBJ2-3): NAGVMQNPRHLVRRRGQEARLRCSPMKGHSHVYWYRQLPEEGLKFMVYLQKENIIDESGMPKERFSAEFPKEGPSILRIQQVVRGDSAAYFCASSPTAGGSTDTQYFGPGTRLTVL.

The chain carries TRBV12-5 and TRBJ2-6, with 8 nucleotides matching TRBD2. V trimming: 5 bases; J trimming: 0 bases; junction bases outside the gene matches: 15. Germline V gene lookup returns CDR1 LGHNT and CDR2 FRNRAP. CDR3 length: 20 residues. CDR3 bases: TGTGCTAGTGGTATGAATATCCTTAGCGGGGCTCCCTCTGGGGCCAACGTCCTGACTTTC. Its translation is CASGMNILSGAPSGANVLTF.

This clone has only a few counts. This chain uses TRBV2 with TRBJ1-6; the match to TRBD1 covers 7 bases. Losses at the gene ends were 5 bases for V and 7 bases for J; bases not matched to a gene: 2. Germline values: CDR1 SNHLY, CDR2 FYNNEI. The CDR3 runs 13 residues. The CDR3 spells CASSTTGNSPLHF. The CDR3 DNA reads TGTGCCAGCAGTACGACAGGGAATTCACCCCTCCACTTT.

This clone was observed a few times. CDR3 coding DNA: TGTGCCAGCAGCTTCTCCAGGGAGGGGGGCTACACCTTC. This gives the protein CASSFSREGGYTF. V gene TRBV7-3 combines with J gene TRBJ1-2, with D possibly matching TRBD1 (5 bases). V was pared by 3 bases and J by 8 bases, with 13 bases between. Per the germline V gene, CDR1 is SGHTA and CDR2 is FQGTGA. The CDR3 covers 13 residues.

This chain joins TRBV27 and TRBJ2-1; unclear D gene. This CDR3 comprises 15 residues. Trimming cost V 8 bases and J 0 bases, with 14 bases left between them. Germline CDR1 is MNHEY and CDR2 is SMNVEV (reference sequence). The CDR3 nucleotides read TGTGCCAGCCGATTCGGACGGATCTCCTACAATGAGCAGTTCTTC. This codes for CASRFGRISYNEQFF.

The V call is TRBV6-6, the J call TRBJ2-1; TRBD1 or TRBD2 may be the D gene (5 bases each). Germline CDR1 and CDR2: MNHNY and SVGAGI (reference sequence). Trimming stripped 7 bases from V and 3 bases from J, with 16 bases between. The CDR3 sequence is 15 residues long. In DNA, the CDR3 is TGTGCCAGCAAGCCTACGGGACGAAACTACAATGAGCAGTTCTTC. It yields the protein CASKPTGRNYNEQFF.

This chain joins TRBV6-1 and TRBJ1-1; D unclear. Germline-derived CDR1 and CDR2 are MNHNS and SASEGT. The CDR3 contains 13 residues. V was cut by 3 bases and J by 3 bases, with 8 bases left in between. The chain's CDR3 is CASSDNRHTEAFF. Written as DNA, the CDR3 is TGTGCCAGCAGTGACAATAGACACACTGAAGCTTTCTTT.

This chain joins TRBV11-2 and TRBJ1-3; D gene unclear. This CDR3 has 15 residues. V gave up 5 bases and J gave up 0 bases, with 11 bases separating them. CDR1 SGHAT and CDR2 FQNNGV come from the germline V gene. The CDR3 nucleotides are TGTGCCAGCAGCCCCTCAGGCAGCTCTGGAAACACCATATATTTT. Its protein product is CASSPSGSSGNTIYF.

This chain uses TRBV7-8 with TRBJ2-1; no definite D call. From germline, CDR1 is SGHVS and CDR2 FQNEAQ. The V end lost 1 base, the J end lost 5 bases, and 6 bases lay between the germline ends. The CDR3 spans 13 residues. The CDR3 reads CASSLGVNNEQFF. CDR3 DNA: TGTGCCAGCAGCTTAGGGGTTAACAATGAGCAGTTCTTC.

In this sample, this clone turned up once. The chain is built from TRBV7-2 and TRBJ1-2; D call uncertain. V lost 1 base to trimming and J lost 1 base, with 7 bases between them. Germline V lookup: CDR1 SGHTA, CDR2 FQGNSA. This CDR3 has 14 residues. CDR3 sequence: CASSLVASNYGYTF. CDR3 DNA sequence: TGTGCCAGCAGCTTAGTTGCCAGTAACTATGGCTACACCTTC.

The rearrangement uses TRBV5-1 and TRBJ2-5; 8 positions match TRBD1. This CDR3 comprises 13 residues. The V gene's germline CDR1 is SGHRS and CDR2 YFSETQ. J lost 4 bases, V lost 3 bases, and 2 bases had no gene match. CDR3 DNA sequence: TGCGCCAGCAGCTGGGACAGGAGAGAGACCCAGTACTTC. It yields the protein CASSWDRRETQYF. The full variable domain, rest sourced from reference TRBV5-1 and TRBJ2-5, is KAGVTQTPRYLIKTRGQQVTLSCSPISGHRSVSWYQQTPGQGLQFLFEYFSETQRNKGNFPGRFSGRQFSNSRSEMNVSTLELGDSALYLCASSWDRRETQYFGPGTRLLVL.

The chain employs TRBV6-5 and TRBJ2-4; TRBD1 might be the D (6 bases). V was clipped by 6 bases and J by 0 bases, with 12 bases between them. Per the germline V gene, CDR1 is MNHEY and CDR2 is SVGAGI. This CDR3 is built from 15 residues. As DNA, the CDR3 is TGTGCCAGCAGAACAGGGATCTTAGCCAAAAACATTCAGTACTTC. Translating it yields CASRTGILAKNIQYF.

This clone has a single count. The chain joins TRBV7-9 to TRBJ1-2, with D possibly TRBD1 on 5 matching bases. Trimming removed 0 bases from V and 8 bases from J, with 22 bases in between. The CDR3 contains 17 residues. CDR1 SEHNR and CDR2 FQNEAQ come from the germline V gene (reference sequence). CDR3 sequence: CASSLALTRDPIRGYTF. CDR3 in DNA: TGTGCCAGCAGCTTAGCGCTAACCCGGGACCCAATTCGGGGCTACACCTTC.

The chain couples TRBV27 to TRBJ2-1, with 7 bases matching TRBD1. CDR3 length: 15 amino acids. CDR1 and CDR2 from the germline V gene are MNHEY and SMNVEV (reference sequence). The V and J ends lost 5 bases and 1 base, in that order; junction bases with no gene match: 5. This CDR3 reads CASSQRQGSYNEQFF. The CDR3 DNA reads TGTGCCAGCAGTCAAAGACAGGGATCCTACAATGAGCAGTTCTTC.

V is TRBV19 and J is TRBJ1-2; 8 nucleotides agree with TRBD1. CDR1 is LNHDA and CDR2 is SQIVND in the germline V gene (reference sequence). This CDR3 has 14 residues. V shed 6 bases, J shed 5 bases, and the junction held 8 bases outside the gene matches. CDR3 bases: TGTGCCAGTAGCCAGGACAGGGATAGGTATGGCTACACCTTC. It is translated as CASSQDRDRYGYTF.

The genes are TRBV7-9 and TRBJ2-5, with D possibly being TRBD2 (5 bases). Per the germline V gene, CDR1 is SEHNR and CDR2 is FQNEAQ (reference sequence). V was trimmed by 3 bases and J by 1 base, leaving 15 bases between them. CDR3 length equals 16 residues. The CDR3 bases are TGTGCCAGCAGCTTCCGGACTTTACACAGCCAAGAGACCCAGTACTTC. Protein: CASSFRTLHSQETQYF. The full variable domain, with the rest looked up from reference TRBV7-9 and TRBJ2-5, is DTGVSQNPRHKITKRGQNVTFRCDPISEHNRLYWYRQTLGQGPEFLTYFQNEAQLEKSRLLSDRFSAERPKGSFSTLEIQRTEQGDSAMYLCASSFRTLHSQETQYFGPGTRLLVL.

For the CDR3, the DNA is TGTGCCAGCAGGCGGTCCAGCTCGGGATACGAGCAGTACGTC. Translating gives CASRRSSSGYEQYV. The chain couples TRBV28 to TRBJ2-7; a possible D gene is TRBD2 (5 bases). The V gene's germline CDR1 is MDHEN and CDR2 SYDVKM. The germline V and J ends were trimmed by 6 bases and 4 bases, with 16 bases remaining between them. This CDR3 is built from 14 residues.

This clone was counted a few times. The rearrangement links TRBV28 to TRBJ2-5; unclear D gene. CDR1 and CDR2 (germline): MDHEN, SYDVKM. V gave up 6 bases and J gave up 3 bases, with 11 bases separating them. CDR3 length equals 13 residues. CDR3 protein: CASRATNKETQYF. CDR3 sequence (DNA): TGTGCCAGCAGAGCAACGAATAAAGAGACCCAGTACTTC. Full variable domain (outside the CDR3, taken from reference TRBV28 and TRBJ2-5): DVKVTQSSRYLVKRTGEKVFLECVQDMDHENMFWYRQDPGLGLRLIYFSYDVKMKEKGDIPEGYSVSREKKERFSLILESASTNQTSMYLCASRATNKETQYFGPGTRLLVL.

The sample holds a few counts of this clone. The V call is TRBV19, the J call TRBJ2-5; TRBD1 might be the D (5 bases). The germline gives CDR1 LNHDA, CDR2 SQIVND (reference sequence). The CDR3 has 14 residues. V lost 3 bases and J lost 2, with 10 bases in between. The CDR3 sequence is CASSISTAQETQYF. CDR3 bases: TGTGCCAGTAGTATTTCGACAGCACAAGAGACCCAGTACTTC.

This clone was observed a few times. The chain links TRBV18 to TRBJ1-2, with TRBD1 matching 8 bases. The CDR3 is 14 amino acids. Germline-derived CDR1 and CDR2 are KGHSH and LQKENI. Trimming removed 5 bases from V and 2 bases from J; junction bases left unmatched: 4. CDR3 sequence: CASSGQGGNYGYTF. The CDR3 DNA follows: TGTGCCAGCTCAGGACAGGGAGGAAACTATGGCTACACCTTC. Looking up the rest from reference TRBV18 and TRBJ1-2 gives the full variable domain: NAGVMQNPRHLVRRRGQEARLRCSPMKGHSHVYWYRQLPEEGLKFMVYLQKENIIDESGMPKERFSAEFPKEGPSILRIQQVVRGDSAAYFCASSGQGGNYGYTFGSGTRLTVV.

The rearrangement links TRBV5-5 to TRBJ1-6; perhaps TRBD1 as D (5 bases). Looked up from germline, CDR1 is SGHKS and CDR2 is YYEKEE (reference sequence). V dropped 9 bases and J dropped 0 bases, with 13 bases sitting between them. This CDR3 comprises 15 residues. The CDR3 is CATFWGSSYNSPLHF. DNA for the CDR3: TGTGCCACATTCTGGGGGAGCTCCTATAATTCACCCCTCCACTTT. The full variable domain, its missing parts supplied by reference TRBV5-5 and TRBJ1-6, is DAGVTQSPTHLIKTRGQQVTLRCSPISGHKSVSWYQQVLGQGPQFIFQYYEKEERGRGNFPDRFSARQFPNYSSELNVNALLLGDSALYLCATFWGSSYNSPLHFGNGTRLTVT.

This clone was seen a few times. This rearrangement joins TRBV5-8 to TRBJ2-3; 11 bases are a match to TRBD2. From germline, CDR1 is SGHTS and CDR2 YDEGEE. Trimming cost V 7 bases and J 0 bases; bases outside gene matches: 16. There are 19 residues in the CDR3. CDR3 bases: TGTGCCAGCCCCCAGGGACTTAGCGGGGGGGGGCAGAGCACAGATACGCAGTATTTT. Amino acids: CASPQGLSGGGQSTDTQYF.

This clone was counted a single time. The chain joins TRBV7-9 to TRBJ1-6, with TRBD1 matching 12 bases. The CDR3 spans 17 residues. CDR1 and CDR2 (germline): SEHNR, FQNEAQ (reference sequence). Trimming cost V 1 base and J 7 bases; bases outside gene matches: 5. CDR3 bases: TGTGCCAGCAGCTTAGGGGGGACAGGGGGCAACAATTCACCCCTCCACTTT. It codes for CASSLGGTGGNNSPLHF.

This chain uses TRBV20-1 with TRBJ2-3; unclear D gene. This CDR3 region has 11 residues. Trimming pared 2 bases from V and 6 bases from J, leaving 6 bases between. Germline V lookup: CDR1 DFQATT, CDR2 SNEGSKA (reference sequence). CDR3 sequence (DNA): TGCAGTGCTAGAATCCGGGATACGCAGTATTTT. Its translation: CSARIRDTQYF.